One TCR beta chain is described in this entry. No antigen is known for it. The CDR3 spans 14 residues. Germline-derived CDR1 and CDR2 are SGHNT and YYREEE (reference sequence). V was pared by 0 bases and J by 5 bases, with 4 bases of the junction left unmatched. TCRdb's table, derived via immunoSEQ multiplex PCR, lists solely in-frame clones and lacks some. The sample has under 40,000 clones; more than 65% are singletons. The data are from a study of STAT5B mutations in CD4+ large granular lymphocyte leukemia. Study-wide findings and caveats: Compared with healthy controls (2/35), patient top clones favored TRBV06 (8/27). The CD4+ versus CD8+ T-LGLL clonality difference may reflect limited sample size.

The source material was CD4+ T cells from blood buffy coats. The origin of this receptor is a human donor in good health. The chain carries TRBV5-4 and TRBJ1-2, with 7 bases fitting TRBD1. This CDR3 reads CASSLEGAGYGYTF. In DNA, the CDR3 is TGTGCCAGCAGCTTGGAGGGGGCGGGATATGGCTACACCTTC.